The subject of this entry is one TCR beta chain. Antigen specificity is unknown. Libraries were prepared by immunoSEQ multiplex PCR; TCRdb keeps only in-frame clonotypes and omits some of them. Of about 2 million clones listed, roughly 95% are singletons. This specimen belongs to a study of shared clonotypes between healthy human individuals. Findings and limits, study-wide: Generation probabilities of non-shared clonotypes were lower (relative to those shared by all four donors). In several donors, about 5% of naive CD4 clonotypes appeared in common.

Adult donors, all healthy and HIV-negative, had no recent acute infections or vaccinations. This CDR3 comprises 13 residues. With 5 bases clipped from V and 2 bases from J, the junction kept 2 bases outside the gene matches. Germline CDR1 and CDR2: SGHRS and YFSETQ. Sequenced: naive CD4+ T cells sorted from blood. Documented subset: CD45RA+ positively selected. The chain employs TRBV5-1 and TRBJ2-5; 8 nucleotides agree with TRBD2. The TCR was taken from a man younger than 35 in good health. CDR3 amino acids: CASSIAGQETQYF. The DNA for the CDR3 is TGCGCCAGCAGTATAGCGGGGCAAGAGACCCAGTACTTC.